This passage covers 32 T cell receptor beta chains from one sample sequenced in a study of Graves' ophthalmopathy and Graves' hyperthyroidism. RNA transcripts provided the template for amplifying TCR beta CDR3 regions. A first-round RT-PCR used HTBI primers, followed by a second-round multiplex PCR. Each CDR3 protein is one row after TCRdb ran MiXCR on the multiplex PCR reads. The table includes almost 750,000 distinct CDR3 sequences, approximately 40% detected once. Sequencing used peripheral blood. The origin of the receptors is an adult man with Graves' ophthalmopathy.

This clonotype was seen a handful of times. The chain uses TRBV20-1 and TRBJ1-4; D call uncertain. This CDR3 has 14 residues. Germline CDR1 reads DFQATT; CDR2 reads SNEGSKA (reference sequence). V was pared by 0 bases and J by 7 bases, with 12 bases between. CDR3 amino acids: CSARDGRFSEKLFF. CDR3 nucleotides: TGCAGTGCTAGAGATGGGCGATTTTCTGAAAAACTGTTTTTT.

V gene TRBV5-1 combines with J gene TRBJ1-2; D is perhaps TRBD1 (5 bases). The CDR3 is 16 residues long. V dropped 4 bases and J dropped 4 bases, with 20 bases sitting between them. CDR1 and CDR2 (germline): SGHRS, YFSETQ. The CDR3 spells CASSPGTGRQVYGYTF. CDR3 bases: TGCGCCAGCAGCCCCGGGACGGGACGGCAAGTCTATGGCTACACCTTC.

The chain recombines TRBV29-1 with TRBJ2-7; 8 bases align to TRBD1. The CDR3 runs to 12 residues. The V and J ends lost 8 bases and 3 bases, in that order; junction bases with no gene match: 6. Germline CDR1 SQVTM, CDR2 ANQGSEA. The CDR3 DNA reads TGCAGCCCAGAAACAGGGGGCTACGAGCAGTACTTC. Amino acids: CSPETGGYEQYF.

This clonotype was detected many times. The chain combines TRBV12-3 or TRBV12-4 with TRBJ1-5, with no clear D. CDR3 length: 14 residues. V was pared by 1 base and J by 4 bases, with 8 bases between. This CDR3 reads CASSLGGENQPQHF. CDR3 nucleotides: TGTGCCAGCAGTTTAGGGGGAGAGAATCAGCCCCAGCATTTT.

This clonotype has ten or more counts. V and J are TRBV12-3 or TRBV12-4 and TRBJ1-6; D might be TRBD1 (6 bases). V was cut by 4 bases and J by 8 bases, with 12 bases left in between. This CDR3 has 14 amino acids. The CDR3 spells CASSYRVDDSPLHF. The CDR3 DNA reads as TGTGCCAGCAGTTACAGGGTTGACGATTCACCCCTCCACTTT.

V gene TRBV7-2 combines with J gene TRBJ1-5; tentative D call: TRBD1 (5 bases). From germline, CDR1 is SGHTA and CDR2 FQGNSA. V was clipped by 10 bases and J by 2 bases, with 15 bases between them. The CDR3 contains 14 residues. CDR3 nucleotides: TGTGCCACGGGAGGCAGGGTCGGCAATCAGCCCCAGCATTTT. Translation: CATGGRVGNQPQHF.

This clonotype was found a few times. This chain's CDR3 is CASSPSDCSGNQPQHF. As DNA, the CDR3 is TGTGCCAGCAGTCCCAGCGACTGTTCGGGCAATCAGCCCCAGCATTTT. The rearrangement links TRBV15 to TRBJ1-5, with no clear D. Trimming left V 10 bases short and J 2 bases short, with 21 bases between. In germline, CDR1 is LNHNV, CDR2 YYDKDF (reference sequence). This CDR3 contains 16 residues.

This clonotype has a handful of counts. The J gene is TRBJ1-3, the V gene TRBV9; weak D call: TRBD1 (6 bases). Deletions cut 3 bases from V and 4 bases from J, with 14 bases between. Germline-derived CDR1 and CDR2 are SGDLS and YYNGEE. The CDR3 sequence is 15 residues long. The CDR3 protein is CASSALQGIGNTIYF. DNA of the CDR3: TGTGCCAGCAGCGCCCTACAGGGTATCGGAAACACCATATATTTT.

This clonotype was detected a few times. The chain uses TRBV5-4 and TRBJ2-3, with 9 bases fitting TRBD2. The CDR3 is 15 amino acids. CDR1 and CDR2 from the germline V gene are SGHNT and YYREEE (reference sequence). V was clipped by 6 bases and J by 6 bases; unmatched bases: 11. In nucleotides, the CDR3 is TGTGCCAGCATCCGAGCGGGAGGAGTTCGCGATACGCAGTATTTT. The encoded protein is CASIRAGGVRDTQYF.

In this sample, this clonotype turned up many times. V is TRBV5-1 and J is TRBJ2-7; 7 positions agree with TRBD1. The CDR3 covers 13 residues. The junction had 6 bases not matched to a gene; V was cut back by 4 bases and J by 5 bases. CDR1 and CDR2 (germline): SGHRS, YFSETQ. The CDR3 spells CASSATGFHEQYF. The CDR3 region has the DNA TGCGCCAGCAGCGCGACAGGGTTCCACGAGCAGTACTTC.

This clonotype was detected ten times or more. The chain uses TRBV12-3 or TRBV12-4 and TRBJ2-7; D gene uncertain. The CDR3 length is 14 residues. V was pared by 3 bases and J by 3 bases, with 12 bases between. The CDR3 DNA reads as TGTGCCAGCAGTTTGATCCCCCCAAGCTACGAGCAGTACTTC. It codes for CASSLIPPSYEQYF.

There are a few counts of this clonotype. This chain joins TRBV19 and TRBJ1-2; 7 bases agree with TRBD1. With 4 bases clipped from V and 6 bases from J, the junction kept 8 bases outside the gene matches. The CDR3 is 14 residues long. The germline V gene encodes CDR1 LNHDA and CDR2 SQIVND (reference sequence). CDR3 protein: CASSKQQGPDGYTF. The CDR3 bases are TGTGCCAGTAGTAAGCAACAGGGGCCCGATGGCTACACCTTC.

This clonotype was seen a handful of times. The chain is built from TRBV5-4 and TRBJ2-5, with D unclear. The CDR3 is 14 residues long. Trimming removed 0 bases from V and 5 bases from J, with 11 bases in between. Germline CDR1 and CDR2: SGHNT and YYREEE (reference sequence). The CDR3 reads CASSLGPPRETQYF. The CDR3 DNA sequence: TGTGCCAGCAGCTTGGGCCCCCCGCGGGAGACCCAGTACTTC.

This clonotype was counted at least ten times. The chain has TRBV20-1 and TRBJ1-2; no clear D. Germline V gives CDR1 DFQATT, CDR2 SNEGSKA (reference sequence). V was pared by 3 bases and J by 0 bases, with 11 bases between. The CDR3 totals 14 residues. The CDR3 loop is CSASPGGTNYGYTF. The CDR3 DNA follows: TGCAGTGCTAGTCCGGGTGGGACTAACTATGGCTACACCTTC.

This chain connects TRBV4-1 to TRBJ2-2; possibly TRBD2 for D (5 bases). CDR1 is MGHRA and CDR2 is YSYEKL in the germline V gene. CDR3 length: 12 amino acids. In DNA form, the CDR3 reads TGCGCTACGGGATCGAACACCGGGGAGCTGTTTTTT. It encodes CATGSNTGELFF.

The CDR3 nucleotides are TGCAGTGCTGGGGGTAGCGGGAGGGAACAAGAGACCCAGTACTTC. This translates into CSAGGSGREQETQYF. The chain carries TRBV20-1 and TRBJ2-5; 11 positions match TRBD2. The length of the CDR3 is 15 residues. Germline V gene sequence: CDR1 DFQATT, CDR2 SNEGSKA (reference sequence). Losses at the gene ends were 5 bases for V and 2 bases for J; bases not matched to a gene: 7.

This clonotype was seen repeatedly, ten times or more. This chain connects TRBV15 to TRBJ1-6; 7 bases map to TRBD1. V lost 5 bases to trimming and J lost 7 bases; unmatched junction nucleotides: 5. CDR1 and CDR2 (germline): LNHNV, YYDKDF (reference sequence). CDR3 length: 14 residues. In DNA, the CDR3 is TGTGCCACCAGCGGGGGACAGACCAATTCACCCCTCCACTTT. The encoded protein is CATSGGQTNSPLHF.

This clonotype was recorded a few times. This rearrangement joins TRBV5-4 to TRBJ2-2, with 9 bases fitting TRBD2. The CDR3 spans 13 residues. CDR1 and CDR2 (germline): SGHNT, YYREEE (reference sequence). The V segment lost 10 bases and the J segment 7 bases; nucleotides outside the gene matches: 8. The CDR3 is CACGGVNVGELFF. DNA of the CDR3: TGTGCCTGCGGGGGGGTGAACGTCGGGGAGCTGTTTTTT.

On this clonotype: This could be a read error, since a much larger clone is one nucleotide away. The V call is TRBV15, the J call TRBJ1-4; possible D gene TRBD1, 6 bases. Germline CDR1 is LNHNV and CDR2 is YYDKDF (reference sequence). The CDR3 totals 16 residues. Trimming shortened V by 0 bases and J by 8 bases, and 16 bases separated the two germline ends. The CDR3 DNA is TGTGCCACCAGCAGAGATGCGGGGCCCGGGGGCGAAAAACTGTTTTTT. Encoded protein: CATSRDAGPGGEKLFF.

Points on this clonotype: Given a much more abundant clone one base away, this may be a read error. The gene calls are TRBV11-2 and TRBJ2-5; no clear D. CDR1 and CDR2 (germline): SGHAT, FQNNGV. V shed 1 base and J shed 7 bases, with 16 bases lying between them. The CDR3 has 15 residues. The CDR3 loop is CASSLGAVGKWTQYF. The CDR3, as DNA: TGTGCCAGCAGCTTAGGGGCAGTGGGGAAGTGGACCCAGTACTTC. The variable domain in full, completed from reference TRBV11-2 and TRBJ2-5, reads EAGVAQSPRYKIIEKRQSVAFWCNPISGHATLYWYQQILGQGPKLLIQFQNNGVVDDSQLPKDRFSAERLKGVDSTLKIQPAKLEDSAVYLCASSLGAVGKWTQYFGPGTRLLVL.

Of note for this clonotype: A much larger clone differs from this one at a single base, so this may be a read error. This sequence joins TRBV14 and TRBJ1-6; weak D call: TRBD1 (6 bases). V lost 3 bases and J lost 7, with 10 bases in between. CDR1 SGHDN and CDR2 FVKESK come from the germline V gene. The CDR3 spans 14 residues. CDR3 DNA sequence: TGTGCCAGCAGCCACGACAGGTTCAATTCACCCCTCCACTTT. This gives the protein CASSHDRFNSPLHF.

The rearrangement links TRBV10-3 to TRBJ1-1, with D maybe TRBD1 (5 bases). CDR1 and CDR2 from the germline V gene are ENHRY and SYGVKD. This CDR3 comprises 14 residues. Trimming took 5 bases from V and 4 from J, leaving 14 bases between them. DNA of the CDR3: TGTGCCATCAGTTACTCCCAGGGTGGCACTGAAGCTTTCTTT. Translation: CAISYSQGGTEAFF.

This clonotype was recorded a few times. V usage is TRBV20-1 and J usage is TRBJ1-1; 9 bases map to TRBD1. The germline V gene encodes CDR1 DFQATT and CDR2 SNEGSKA (reference sequence). The CDR3 runs to 14 residues. V shed 6 bases, J shed 2 bases, and the junction held 7 bases outside the gene matches. The CDR3 DNA reads as TGCAGTGCATATGACAGGGGGGGAAACACTGAAGCTTTCTTT. This translates into CSAYDRGGNTEAFF.

This clonotype was seen a few times. This chain connects TRBV4-1 to TRBJ2-7, with 7 bases aligning to TRBD1. The CDR3 has 16 amino acids. Germline V gene lookup returns CDR1 MGHRA and CDR2 YSYEKL. Losses at the gene ends were 1 base for V and 7 bases for J; bases not matched to a gene: 13. This CDR3 reads CASSQVWDRLTTEQYF. In DNA, the CDR3 is TGCGCCAGCAGCCAAGTGTGGGACAGACTAACTACGGAGCAGTACTTC.

V gene TRBV12-3 or TRBV12-4 combines with J gene TRBJ2-7, with D perhaps TRBD2 (5 bases). The CDR3 loop spans 17 amino acids. The germline V and J ends were trimmed by 0 bases and 1 base, with 16 bases remaining between them. CDR3 sequence (DNA): TGTGCCAGCAGTTTAGCGATGGACGGCGGGTTTTCCTACGAGCAGTACTTC. As protein: CASSLAMDGGFSYEQYF.

This clonotype was detected many times. This chain joins TRBV6-5 and TRBJ1-2; TRBD1 might be the D (6 bases). The CDR3 length is 13 residues. Germline V gene lookup returns CDR1 MNHEY and CDR2 SVGAGI. Trimming left V 5 bases short and J 8 bases short, with 15 bases between. CDR3: CASSEPGDWGYTF. The DNA for the CDR3 is TGTGCCAGCAGTGAGCCAGGGGACTGGGGCTACACCTTC.

Points on this clonotype: The conserved phenylalanine or tryptophan is not found at the CDR3 terminus, so this likely reflects a read error. No DNA is shown, since the ends of the CDR3 on it are uncertain; the CDR3 is the one TCRdb lists. The CDR3 sequence is CASSESHR. The V and J genes are TRBV10-2 and TRBJ1-6; whether TRBD1, the table's D call, matches the DNA was not checked. A total of 8 residues make up the CDR3, ends included. CDR1 and CDR2 (germline): WSHSY, SAAADI.

This clonotype was seen more than once but under ten times. This chain joins TRBV19 and TRBJ1-5; no clear D gene. The CDR3 is 13 amino acids. Trimming pared 2 bases from V and 5 bases from J, leaving 7 bases between. Germline CDR1 is LNHDA and CDR2 is SQIVND (reference sequence). CDR3 sequence (DNA): TGTGCCAGTAGTATATTCCGGGATCAGCCCCAGCATTTT. Amino acids: CASSIFRDQPQHF. The full variable domain, completed using reference TRBV19 and TRBJ1-5, is DGGITQSPKYLFRKEGQNVTLSCEQNLNHDAMYWYRQDPGQGLRLIYYSQIVNDFQKGDIAEGYSVSREKKESFPLTVTSAQKNPTAFYLCASSIFRDQPQHFGDGTRLSIL.

The V call is TRBV2, the J call TRBJ2-7, with D possibly matching TRBD1 (7 bases). The CDR3 contains 14 residues. With 7 bases removed from V and 3 bases from J, the gap between germline ends came to 16 bases. The germline CDR1 and CDR2 sequences are SNHLY and FYNNEI. CDR3 region: CASTFAGQNYEQYF. The DNA for the CDR3 is TGTGCCAGCACCTTTGCGGGACAGAACTACGAGCAGTACTTC.

Comments on this clonotype: At one boundary the junction diverges from the germline segment, which might be a read error. V and J are TRBV24-1 and TRBJ2-7, with TRBD2 identical over 7 bases. From germline, CDR1 is KGHDR and CDR2 SFDVKD. This CDR3 comprises 14 residues. The CDR3 sequence is CASSLKRGRYEQYF. CDR3 coding DNA: TGTGCCAGCAGTTTGAAGCGGGGCCGCTACGAGCAGTACTTC.

The chain employs TRBV4-1 and TRBJ2-7; D ambiguous. Germline loops: CDR1 MGHRA, CDR2 YSYEKL. CDR3 length equals 12 residues. V was pared by 1 base and J by 5 bases, with 6 bases between. The CDR3 coding sequence is TGCGCCAGCAGCCAAGTCCCAGACGAGCAGTACTTC. It translates to CASSQVPDEQYF.

Notes on this clonotype: A much larger clone sits a single nucleotide away, making a read error possible. This rearrangement joins TRBV10-1 to TRBJ2-2, with TRBD2 matching over 7 bases. Per germline, CDR1 WNHNN and CDR2 SYGVQD (reference sequence). The CDR3 runs to 13 residues. CDR3 nucleotide sequence: TGCGCCAGCGGAGCTAGCGGCACCGGGGAGCCGTTTTTT. Protein product: CASGASGTGEPFF.